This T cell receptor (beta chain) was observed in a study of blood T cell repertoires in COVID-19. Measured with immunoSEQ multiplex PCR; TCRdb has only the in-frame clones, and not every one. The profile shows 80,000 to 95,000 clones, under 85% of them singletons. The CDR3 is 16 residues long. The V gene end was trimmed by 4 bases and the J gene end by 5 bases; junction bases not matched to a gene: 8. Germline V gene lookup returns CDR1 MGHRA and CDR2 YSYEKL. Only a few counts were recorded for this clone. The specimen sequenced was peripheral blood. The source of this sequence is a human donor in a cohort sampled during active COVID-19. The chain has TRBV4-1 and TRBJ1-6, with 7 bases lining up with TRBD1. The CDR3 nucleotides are TGCGCCAGCAGCCTTTTCGGGGACAGTAATAATTCACCCCTCCACTTT. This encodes CASSLFGDSNNSPLHF.